This T cell receptor beta chain was sequenced for a study of CD8 T cells in Susac syndrome. The table lists this clonotype with a few counts. cDNA came from about 0.46 to 1 ug RNA primed by random hexamers. TCRdb re-called the immunoSEQ multiplex PCR reads with MiXCR, one entry per CDR3 protein. The sample consists of 150,000 to 200,000 distinct CDR3 sequences, around 94% of them appearing once. The source is a human donor in good health. Source material: CD4+ T cells from PBMCs.

The CDR3 nucleotides read TGTGCCAGCAGCCAAGGGGCGGGGACAGGTCCCTACGAGCAGTACTTC. It yields the protein CASSQGAGTGPYEQYF. J is TRBJ2-7 and V is TRBV3-1, with 8 bases fitting TRBD1. Trimming took 1 base from V and 2 from J; bases not matched to a gene: 7. The CDR3 has 16 amino acids. Germline assignment: CDR1 LGHDT and CDR2 YNNKEL (reference sequence).